A selection of T cell receptor beta chains follows, all from one sample in a study of vaccination effects on CD4 cells after COVID-19. Generated by immunoSEQ multiplex PCR, the TCRdb table keeps only in-frame clones and is missing some. The sample lists about 23,000 clones; roughly 76% were seen once. The antigens for these receptors are not known. Material: CD4+ T cells from PBMCs cultured with SARS-CoV-2 spike peptides, obtained before COVID-19 vaccination. The source of these receptors is a human donor who received a COVID-19 vaccine. CDR3s include the opening cysteine and the closing phenylalanine or tryptophan. The D gene is left open where the match is weak. Some rows mark clone size as missing; the rest say once, few, many or name a class of expanded clone.

v_call: TRBV5-1
d_call: TRBD2
clone_size: NA
j_call: TRBJ2-5
cdr3_nt: TGCGCCAGCAGCCGGAGTAGCGGGAGGGGGGAGACCCAGTACTTC
cdr3_aa: CASSRSSGRGETQYF

v_call: TRBV30
d_call: NA
clone_size: NA
j_call: TRBJ2-7
cdr3_nt: TGTGCCTGGAACCGAGGGTACGAGCAGTACTTC
cdr3_aa: CAWNRGYEQYF

v_call: TRBV4-1
d_call: TRBD2
clone_size: NA
j_call: TRBJ2-1
cdr3_nt: TGCGCCAGCAGCCAAGATGCGGCGGGAGGGATCAATGAGCAGTTCTTC
cdr3_aa: CASSQDAAGGINEQFF

v_call: TRBV15
d_call: NA
clone_size: NA
j_call: TRBJ2-7
cdr3_nt: TGTGCCACCAGCAGAGATTTTCTTGGGGTCGAGCAGTACTTC
cdr3_aa: CATSRDFLGVEQYF

v_call: TRBV19
d_call: TRBD1
clone_size: NA
j_call: TRBJ1-5
cdr3_nt: TGTGCCAGTAGTAGGACAGGCGGGAATCAGCCCCAGCATTTT
cdr3_aa: CASSRTGGNQPQHF

v_call: TRBV18
d_call: TRBD2
clone_size: NA
j_call: TRBJ2-3
cdr3_nt: TGTGCCAGCTCCCCGGGGGGATCCGATACGCAGTATTTT
cdr3_aa: CASSPGGSDTQYF

v_call: TRBV20-1
d_call: TRBD1
clone_size: NA
j_call: TRBJ1-3
cdr3_nt: TGCAGTGCTAGTGTAAACCGACACTCCGGGACAGGGGGCAACACCATATATTTT
cdr3_aa: CSASVNRHSGTGGNTIYF

v_call: TRBV7-6
d_call: TRBD1
clone_size: NA
j_call: TRBJ2-7
cdr3_nt: TGTGCCAGCAGCTTGAGGACAGGGGGCTACTACGAGCAGTACTTC
cdr3_aa: CASSLRTGGYYEQYF

v_call: TRBV3-1/TRBV3-2
d_call: NA
clone_size: NA
j_call: TRBJ2-3
cdr3_nt: TGTGCCAGCAGCCAAGATCCAGGATGGGTCACAGATACGCAGTATTTT
cdr3_aa: CASSQDPGWVTDTQYF

v_call: TRBV5-4
d_call: TRBD2
clone_size: once
j_call: TRBJ2-5
cdr3_nt: TGTGCCAGCAGCTCTAGCGGGGGGGCGGGAAAGACCCAGTACTTC
cdr3_aa: CASSSSGGAGKTQYF

v_call: TRBV12-5
d_call: NA
clone_size: NA
j_call: TRBJ2-3
cdr3_nt: TGTGCTAGTGGTTTGGTAGGGGCAGATACGCAGTATTTT
cdr3_aa: CASGLVGADTQYF

v_call: TRBV5-1
d_call: TRBD1
clone_size: NA
j_call: TRBJ1-1
cdr3_nt: TGCGCCAGCAGCTTCGAGGGGGCGACTGAAGCTTTCTTT
cdr3_aa: CASSFEGATEAFF

v_call: TRBV19
d_call: NA
clone_size: NA
j_call: TRBJ2-1
cdr3_nt: TGTGCCAGTAGTATCCAGCGGACTACCTACAATGAGCAGTTCTTC
cdr3_aa: CASSIQRTTYNEQFF

v_call: TRBV5-4
d_call: NA
clone_size: NA
j_call: TRBJ1-1
cdr3_nt: TGTGCCAGCAGCGACCGGGACTTCGACTTGAACACTGAAGCTTTCTTT
cdr3_aa: CASSDRDFDLNTEAFF

v_call: TRBV16
d_call: TRBD1
clone_size: NA
j_call: TRBJ2-7
cdr3_nt: TGTGCCAGCAGCCCCTTAGAAGCCGGGACAGTGCTCTACGAGCAGTACTTC
cdr3_aa: CASSPLEAGTVLYEQYF

v_call: TRBV7-2
d_call: TRBD2
clone_size: NA
j_call: TRBJ2-3
cdr3_nt: TGTGCCAGCAGCCTCCGCCTGGGGAGGGCAGATACGCAGTATTTT
cdr3_aa: CASSLRLGRADTQYF

v_call: TRBV19
d_call: NA
clone_size: NA
j_call: TRBJ2-1
cdr3_nt: TGTGCCAGTAGTATAGTCCCGGTCTACAATGAGCAGTTCTTC
cdr3_aa: CASSIVPVYNEQFF

v_call: TRBV27
d_call: NA
clone_size: NA
j_call: TRBJ2-3
cdr3_nt: TGTGCCAGCACAAACTATCATTTGGATACGCAGTATTTT
cdr3_aa: CASTNYHLDTQYF